This T cell receptor (beta chain) was captured by sequencing in a study of blood T cell repertoires in COVID-19. This CDR3 spans 14 amino acids. Per the germline V gene, CDR1 is MNHEY and CDR2 is SVGAGI. J gave up 10 bases and V 6 bases, and 9 bases lay outside the gene matches. Generated by immunoSEQ multiplex PCR, the TCRdb table keeps only in-frame clones and is missing some. Among under 300,000 clones listed, around 86% were seen once. The V gene is TRBV6-5, the J gene TRBJ1-6; 7 positions match TRBD1. This TCR derives from a woman in her 30s with active or convalescent COVID-19. Sequenced input: peripheral blood. The CDR3 loop reads CASRNRGEGSPLHF. In DNA, the CDR3 is TGTGCCAGCAGAAACAGGGGAGAAGGATCACCCCTCCACTTT.